The subject of this entry is one TCR beta chain. The entry originates in a study of T-cell reconstitution after alpha-beta-depleted transplantation in children. A library of TCRbeta sequences, prepared with unique molecular identifiers, was generated. TCRdb analysed the PCR reads with MiXCR anew, one entry per CDR3 protein. The data hold about 540,000 distinct CDR3 sequences, with around 18% observed a single time. The germline V gene encodes CDR1 SNHLY and CDR2 FYNNEI. V shed 5 bases, J shed 9 bases, and the junction held 17 bases outside the gene matches. This CDR3 contains 17 residues. The source was PBMCs from the stem cell graft donor, collected from the stem cell graft. The genes are TRBV2 and TRBJ2-4; 9 positions match TRBD1. The receptor was derived from a human donor who donated a stem cell graft to a child with acute lymphoblastic leukemia. The CDR3 sequence: CASSRGRDRDLEGIQYF. CDR3 DNA sequence: TGTGCCAGCAGTAGGGGCCGGGACAGGGACCTCGAGGGCATTCAGTACTTC.